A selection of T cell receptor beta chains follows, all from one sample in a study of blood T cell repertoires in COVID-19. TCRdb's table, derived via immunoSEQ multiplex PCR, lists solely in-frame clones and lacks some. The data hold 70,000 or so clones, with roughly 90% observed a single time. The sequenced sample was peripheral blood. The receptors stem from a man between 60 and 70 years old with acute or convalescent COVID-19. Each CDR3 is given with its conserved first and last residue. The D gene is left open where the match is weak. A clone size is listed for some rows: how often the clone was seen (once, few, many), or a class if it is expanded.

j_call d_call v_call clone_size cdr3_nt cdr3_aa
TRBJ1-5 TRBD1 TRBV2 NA TGTGCCAGCATGGGACAGGGGGTTTACCAGCCCCAGCATTTT CASMGQGVYQPQHF
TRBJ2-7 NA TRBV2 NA TGTGCCAGCAGTGTCGAGGTTAGGGGCGAGCAGTACTTC CASSVEVRGEQYF
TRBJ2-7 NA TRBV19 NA TGTGCCAGTAGTCTTGCGGGGAGCCACGAGCAGTACTTC CASSLAGSHEQYF
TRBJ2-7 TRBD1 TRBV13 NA TGTGCCAGCAGCGAGGGACAGTTACAGTACTTC CASSEGQLQYF
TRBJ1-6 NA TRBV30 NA TGTGCCTGGAAGCGGTGGAAGGGGGAGATATCACCCCTCCACTTT CAWKRWKGEISPLHF
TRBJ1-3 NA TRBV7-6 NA TGTGCCAGCAGCATCGACAGCCAGAGCTCTGGAAACACCATATATTTT CASSIDSQSSGNTIYF
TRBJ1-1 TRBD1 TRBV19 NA TGTGCCAGTATCCGGACAGGGGTGGACACTGAAGCTTTCTTT CASIRTGVDTEAFF
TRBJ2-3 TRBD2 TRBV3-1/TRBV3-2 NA TGTGCCAGCAGCCAAAACGGGGGGGCAGATACGCAGTATTTT CASSQNGGADTQYF
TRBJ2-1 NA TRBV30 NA TGTGCCTGGAGTGTACATGTAGGGGCCAGGGGCAATGAGCAGTTCTTC CAWSVHVGARGNEQFF
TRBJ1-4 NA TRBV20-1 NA TGCAGTGCTAGTAAGGACAGCTCTGCAACTAATGAAAAACTGTTTTTT CSASKDSSATNEKLFF
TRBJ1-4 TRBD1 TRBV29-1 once TGCAGCGTTCGACGAGGGGGCTCGAATGAAAAACTGTTTTTT CSVRRGGSNEKLFF
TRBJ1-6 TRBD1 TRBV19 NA TGTGCCAGTAAGGCAGGGGGTAATTCACCCCTCCACTTT CASKAGGNSPLHF
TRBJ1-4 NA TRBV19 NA TGTGCCAGTAGTGGAGCAACTAATGAAAAACTGTTTTTT CASSGATNEKLFF
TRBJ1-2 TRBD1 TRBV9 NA TGTGCCAGCAGCGTAGACCGGGACAGGGAGATGTGGGAGGGCTACACCTTC CASSVDRDREMWEGYTF
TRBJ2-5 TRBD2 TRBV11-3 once TGTGCCAGCAGCTTAGGCGGGGGAGAGAAGACCCAGTACTTC CASSLGGGEKTQYF
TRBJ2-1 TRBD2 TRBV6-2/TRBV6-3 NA TGTGCCAGCAGTTACGACCCTCTTACTAGCGGGGGCGGACACAATGAGCAGTTCTTC CASSYDPLTSGGGHNEQFF
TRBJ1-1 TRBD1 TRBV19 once TGTGCCATAACCAGGGGGCGGTTCACTGAAGCTTTCTTT CAITRGRFTEAFF
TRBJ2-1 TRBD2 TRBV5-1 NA TGCGCCAGCAGCTTGGAGGGACTAGCGGCCTCCTACAATGAGCAGTTCTTC CASSLEGLAASYNEQFF
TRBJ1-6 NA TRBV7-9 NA TGTGCCAGCAGCTTAGATCGGGGGAATTCACCCCTCCACTTT CASSLDRGNSPLHF
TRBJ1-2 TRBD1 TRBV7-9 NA TGTGCCAGCAGCGGACAGGGTGTGAGGGATGGCTACACCTTC CASSGQGVRDGYTF
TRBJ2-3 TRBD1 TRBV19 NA TGTGCCAGTAGTATTGTCCCGGGACAGGGGTTAGATACGCAGTATTTT CASSIVPGQGLDTQYF
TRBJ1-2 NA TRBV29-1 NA TGCAGCGTTGGCCAGGGATACTATGGCTACACCTTC CSVGQGYYGYTF
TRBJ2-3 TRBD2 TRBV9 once TGTGCCAGCAGCAAAATGGGCGTTGGGACTAGCGGGGGGGCAGATACGCAGTATTTT CASSKMGVGTSGGADTQYF
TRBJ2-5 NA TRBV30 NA TGTGCCTGGAAGGGGGAGGGGCCGACCCAGTACTTC CAWKGEGPTQYF
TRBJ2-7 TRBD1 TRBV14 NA TGTGCCAGCAGCTACGGACAGGGGCCCTACGAGCAGTACTTC CASSYGQGPYEQYF
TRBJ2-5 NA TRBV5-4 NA TGTGCCAGCAGCCTCCGACAGGAAGAGACCCAGTACTTC CASSLRQEETQYF
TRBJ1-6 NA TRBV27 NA TGTGCCAGCAGTTTATCCGGACAGTATAATTCACCCCTCCACTTT CASSLSGQYNSPLHF
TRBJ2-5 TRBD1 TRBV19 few TGTGCCAGTAGTAATCCCGGGACAGGGGGAGAGACCCAGTACTTC CASSNPGTGGETQYF
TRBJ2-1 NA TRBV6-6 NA TGTGCCAGCAGTTACTCTGGGAGAAACAATGAGCAGTTCTTC CASSYSGRNNEQFF
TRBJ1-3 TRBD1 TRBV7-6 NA TGTGCCAGCAGCTTAACCGGGACAGGGTCAATTGGAAACACCATATATTTT CASSLTGTGSIGNTIYF
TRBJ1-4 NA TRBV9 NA TGTGCCAGCAGCGAAGGACTACAGAATGAAAAACTGTTTTTT CASSEGLQNEKLFF
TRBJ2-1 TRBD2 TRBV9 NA TGTGCCAGCAGCGTAGAGTTGCGGGGGGACAATGAGCAGTTCTTC CASSVELRGDNEQFF
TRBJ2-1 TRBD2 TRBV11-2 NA TGTGCCAGCAGCTTAGGAGTAACTAGCGGGGGGAACAATGAGCAGTTCTTC CASSLGVTSGGNNEQFF
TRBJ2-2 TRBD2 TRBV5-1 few TGCGCCAGCAGCTCGTCGACTAGCGGGGGGCCGAACACCGGGGAGCTGTTTTTT CASSSSTSGGPNTGELFF
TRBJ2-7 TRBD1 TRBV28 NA TGTGCCAGCAGTTTGGGACAGATCTTTTCCTACGAGCAGTACTTC CASSLGQIFSYEQYF
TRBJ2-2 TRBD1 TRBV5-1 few TGCGCCAGCAGCCTAAGGGACAGCAACACCGGGGAGCTGTTTTTT CASSLRDSNTGELFF
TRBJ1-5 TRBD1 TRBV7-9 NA TGTGCCAGCAGCCGAGGGACAGGCAACAATCAGCCCCAGCATTTT CASSRGTGNNQPQHF
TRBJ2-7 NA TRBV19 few TGTGCCAGTAGTCCCAGACATTTGCCAAATAGCTACGAGCAGTACTTC CASSPRHLPNSYEQYF
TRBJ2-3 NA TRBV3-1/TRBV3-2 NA TGTGCCAGCAGCCCTACTAGGGGGGGTACGGATACGCAGTATTTT CASSPTRGGTDTQYF
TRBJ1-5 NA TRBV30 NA TGTGCCTGGAGTGTATCGGGGGATCAGCCCCAGCATTTT CAWSVSGDQPQHF
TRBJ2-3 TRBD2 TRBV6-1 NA TGTGCCAGCAGTGAAGTAGCGGGGGGGCAGGTAGATACGCAGTATTTT CASSEVAGGQVDTQYF
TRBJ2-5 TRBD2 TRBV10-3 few TGTGCCACCTCACGACTAGCGGAAATGGGGGAGACCCAGTACTTC CATSRLAEMGETQYF
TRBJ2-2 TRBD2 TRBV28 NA TGTGCCAGCAGTGGACTAGCGGTGGTGAGCACCGGGGAGCTGTTTTTT CASSGLAVVSTGELFF
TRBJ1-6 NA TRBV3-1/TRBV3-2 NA TGTGCCAGCAGCCAGGACGGGGATTCACCCCTCCACTTT CASSQDGDSPLHF
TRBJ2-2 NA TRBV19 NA TGTGCCAGTAGTTGGCAGGGGTCCGGGGAGCTGTTTTTT CASSWQGSGELFF
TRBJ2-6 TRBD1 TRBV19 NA TGTGCCAGTAAGAATAGGGGGCTAGGAGGGGCCAACGTCCTGACTTTC CASKNRGLGGANVLTF
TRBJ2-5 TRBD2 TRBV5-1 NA TGCGCCAGCAGCTTAGGAACTAGCGGGAGGGGGACCCGGGAGACCCAGTACTTC CASSLGTSGRGTRETQYF
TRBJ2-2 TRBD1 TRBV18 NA TGTGCCAGCTCACCAGAGGGGGCTGCGAACACCGGGGAGCTGTTTTTT CASSPEGAANTGELFF
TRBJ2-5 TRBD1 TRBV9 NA TGTGCCAGCAGCATTTCAGGGGGCAGTGAGACCCAGTACTTC CASSISGGSETQYF
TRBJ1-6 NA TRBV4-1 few TGCGCCAGCAGCCTCTCGGGGGGCTCTAATTCACCCCTCCACTTT CASSLSGGSNSPLHF
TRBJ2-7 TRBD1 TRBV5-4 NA TGTGCCAGCAGCCAGACAGGGACCAAGGCCTACGAGCAGTACTTC CASSQTGTKAYEQYF
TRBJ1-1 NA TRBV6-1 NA TGTGCCAGCACCGTCAGGGATAACACTGAAGCTTTCTTT CASTVRDNTEAFF
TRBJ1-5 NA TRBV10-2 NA TGCGCCAGCAGTGATGTAGGGGATCAGCCCCAGCATTTT CASSDVGDQPQHF
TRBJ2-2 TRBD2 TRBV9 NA TGTGCCAGCAGCGTAGTAGCGGGAGATACCGGGGAGCTGTTTTTT CASSVVAGDTGELFF
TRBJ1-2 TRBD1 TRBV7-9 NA TGTGCCAGCAGCTTAGGGGACAGGGCCGTCTACACCTTC CASSLGDRAVYTF
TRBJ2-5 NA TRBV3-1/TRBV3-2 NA TGTGCCAGCAGCCACACAGGGATTCAAGAGACCCAGTACTTC CASSHTGIQETQYF
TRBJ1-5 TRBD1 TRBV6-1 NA TGTGCCAGCAGTGATGTTGGGACAGGGAGCAATCAGCCCCAGCATTTT CASSDVGTGSNQPQHF
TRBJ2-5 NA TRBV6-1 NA TGTGCCAGCAGTGAACTGAGGGAAACCCAGTACTTC CASSELRETQYF